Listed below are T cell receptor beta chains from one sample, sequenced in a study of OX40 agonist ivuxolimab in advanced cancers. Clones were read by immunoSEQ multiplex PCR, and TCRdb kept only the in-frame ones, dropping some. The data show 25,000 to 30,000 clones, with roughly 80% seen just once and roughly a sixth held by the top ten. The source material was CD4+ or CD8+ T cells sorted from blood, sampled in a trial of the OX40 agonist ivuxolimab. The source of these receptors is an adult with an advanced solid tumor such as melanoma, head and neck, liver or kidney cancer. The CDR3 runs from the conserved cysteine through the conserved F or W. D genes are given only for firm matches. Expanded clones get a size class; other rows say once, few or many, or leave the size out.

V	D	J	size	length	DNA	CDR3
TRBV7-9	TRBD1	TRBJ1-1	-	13	TGTGCCAGCAGCGGCAGGACAGGGACTGAAGCTTTCTTT	CASSGRTGTEAFF
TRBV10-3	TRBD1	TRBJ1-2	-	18	TGTGCCAGCACCTTTTACCCAACCGACAGGGAAGGAAACTATGGCTACACCTTC	CASTFYPTDREGNYGYTF
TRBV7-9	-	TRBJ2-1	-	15	TGTGCCAGCAGCCGGGACGGTAGCCTATACAATGAGCAGTTCTTC	CASSRDGSLYNEQFF
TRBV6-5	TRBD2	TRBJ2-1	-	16	TGTGCCAGCAGTTACGGGTTAGCGGGCAACTACAATGAGCAGTTCTTC	CASSYGLAGNYNEQFF
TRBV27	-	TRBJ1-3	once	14	TGTGCCAGCAGTTTCGGGGGCTCTGGAAACACCATATATTTT	CASSFGGSGNTIYF
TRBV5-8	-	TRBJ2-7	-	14	TGTGCCAGCAGCGGGACGGGGGCCGCCTACGAGCAGTACTTC	CASSGTGAAYEQYF
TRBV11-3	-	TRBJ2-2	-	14	TGTGCCAGCAGGCAAAACAGGAACACCGGGGAGCTGTTTTTT	CASRQNRNTGELFF
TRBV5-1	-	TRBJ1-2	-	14	TGCGCCAGCAGCTTGGAAGGGGGAAGCTATGGCTACACCTTC	CASSLEGGSYGYTF
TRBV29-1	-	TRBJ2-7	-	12	TGCAGCGTTGAAGGGGCGCAGGACGAGCAGTACTTC	CSVEGAQDEQYF
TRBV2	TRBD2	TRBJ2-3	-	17	TGTGCCAGCAGTCACCACCCCCTAGCGGGAACCACAGATACGCAGTATTTT	CASSHHPLAGTTDTQYF
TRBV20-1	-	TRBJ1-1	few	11	TGCAGTGCTAGAAGGGGCCCTGAAGCTTTCTTT	CSARRGPEAFF
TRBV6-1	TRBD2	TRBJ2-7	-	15	TGTGCCAGCGGCCCGGGAGGGGAAATCCCCTACGAGCAGTACTTC	CASGPGGEIPYEQYF
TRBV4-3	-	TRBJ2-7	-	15	TGCGCCAGCAGCCAAGGCCGGTCGGTGGGCTACGAGCAGTACTTC	CASSQGRSVGYEQYF
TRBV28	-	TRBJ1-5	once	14	TGTGCCAGCAGAGTCTTGGGGCGGAATCAGCCCCAGCATTTT	CASRVLGRNQPQHF
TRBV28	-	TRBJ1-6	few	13	TGTGCCGCGCCGGGTCGCTATAATTCACCCCTCCACTTT	CAAPGRYNSPLHF
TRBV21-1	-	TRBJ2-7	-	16	TGTGCCAGCAGCCAGAAGCAGGCGCTAGTGACCTACGAGCAGTACTTC	CASSQKQALVTYEQYF
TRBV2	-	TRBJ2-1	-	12	TGTGCCAGCAGTGACTTGGGGAATGAGCAGTTCTTC	CASSDLGNEQFF
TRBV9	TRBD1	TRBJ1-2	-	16	TGTGCCAGCAGCGTAGCTACTGGACAGGGGGTCGGTGGCTACACCTTC	CASSVATGQGVGGYTF
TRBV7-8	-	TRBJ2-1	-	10	TGTGCCAGCAGCTTGGGCAGGCAGTTCTTC	CASSLGRQFF
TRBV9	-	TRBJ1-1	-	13	TGTGCCAGCAGCGTAGGGGTGGGCACTGAAGCTTTCTTT	CASSVGVGTEAFF
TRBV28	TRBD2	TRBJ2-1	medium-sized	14	TGTGCCAGCAGTCCAGGCCTAGCGGGGAATGAGCAGTTCTTC	CASSPGLAGNEQFF
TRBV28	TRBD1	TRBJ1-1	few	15	TGTGCCAGCAGCCCGGGACAGGGATTGAACACTGAAGCTTTCTTT	CASSPGQGLNTEAFF
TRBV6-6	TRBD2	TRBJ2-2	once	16	TGTGCCAGCTTCGGACTAGCGGGGGGGAGAGCCGGGGAGCTGTTTTTT	CASFGLAGGRAGELFF
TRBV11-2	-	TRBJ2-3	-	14	TGTGCCAGCAGCTCGGACTTTAGCACAGATACGCAGTATTTT	CASSSDFSTDTQYF
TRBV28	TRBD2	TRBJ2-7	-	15	TGTGCCAGCAGCTCCGGGACTACAAGACCCTACGAGCAGTACTTC	CASSSGTTRPYEQYF
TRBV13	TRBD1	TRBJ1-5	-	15	TGTGCCAGCAGCCAACGACAGGGTGGCAATCAGCCCCAGCATTTT	CASSQRQGGNQPQHF
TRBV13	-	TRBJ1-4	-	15	TGTGCCAGCAGCTTAGCAGGAGAATATAATGAAAAACTGTTTTTT	CASSLAGEYNEKLFF
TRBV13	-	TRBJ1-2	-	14	TGTGCCAGCAGCTTATTCCAGGGAAACTATGGCTACACCTTC	CASSLFQGNYGYTF
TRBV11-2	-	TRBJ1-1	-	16	TGTGCCAGCAGTCCGGACGGTACTCTATGGAACACTGAAGCTTTCTTT	CASSPDGTLWNTEAFF
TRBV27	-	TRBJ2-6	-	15	TGTGCCAGCAGGCAATTCCCCTCTGGGGCCAACGTCCTGACTTTC	CASRQFPSGANVLTF
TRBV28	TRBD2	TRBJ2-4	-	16	TGTGCCAGCAGTCCCCCTAGCGGGGGAGCCAAAAACATTCAGTACTTC	CASSPPSGGAKNIQYF
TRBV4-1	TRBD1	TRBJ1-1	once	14	TGCGCCAGCAGCTTGGGACAGGGGATCACTGAAGCTTTCTTT	CASSLGQGITEAFF
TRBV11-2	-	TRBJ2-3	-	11	TGTGCCAGCAGCTTAGTAGATACGCAGTATTTT	CASSLVDTQYF
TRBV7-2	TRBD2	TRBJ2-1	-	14	TGTGCCAGCAGCTCGAGCGGGGGGAACAATGAGCAGTTCTTC	CASSSSGGNNEQFF
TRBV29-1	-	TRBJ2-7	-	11	TGCAGCGTTGAGACAGCCTACGAGCAGTACTTC	CSVETAYEQYF
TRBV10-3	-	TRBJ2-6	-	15	TGTGCCATCAGCGTTTCCCCCTCTGGGGCCAACGTCCTGACTTTC	CAISVSPSGANVLTF
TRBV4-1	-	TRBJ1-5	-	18	TGCGCCAGCAGCCAAGTTTCTGTGTCCAGGGGACGCAATCAGCCCCAGCATTTT	CASSQVSVSRGRNQPQHF
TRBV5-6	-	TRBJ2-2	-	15	TGTGCCAGCAGCCGACGGGACATCTACACCGGGGAGCTGTTTTTT	CASSRRDIYTGELFF
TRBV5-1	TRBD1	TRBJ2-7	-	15	TGCGCCAGCAGCTTAAGGACAGGGGGTCCCTACGAGCAGTACTTC	CASSLRTGGPYEQYF
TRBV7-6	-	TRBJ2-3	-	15	TGTGCCAGCAGACCGCTCCCCCGGGGCACAGATACGCAGTATTTT	CASRPLPRGTDTQYF
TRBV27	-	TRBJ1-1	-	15	TGTGCCAGCAGTTTATCCGACAGCTTGAACACTGAAGCTTTCTTT	CASSLSDSLNTEAFF
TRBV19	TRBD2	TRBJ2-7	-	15	TGTGCCAGTAGGCCGGGACTAGCGGCCGCCTACGAGCAGTACTTC	CASRPGLAAAYEQYF
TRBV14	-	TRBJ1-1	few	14	TGTGCCAGCAGCCAAGACGTGACATACACTGAAGCTTTCTTT	CASSQDVTYTEAFF
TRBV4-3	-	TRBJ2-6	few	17	TGCGCCAGCAGAGGGGCAGGGGGGGGATCTGGGGCCAACGTCCTGACTTTC	CASRGAGGGSGANVLTF
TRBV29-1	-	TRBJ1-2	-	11	TGCAGCGTTGGGGATTATAGTGGCTACACCTTC	CSVGDYSGYTF
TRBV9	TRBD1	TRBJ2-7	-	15	TGTGCCAGCAGCGTAGAGGACAGGGGGTTCTACGAGCAGTACTTC	CASSVEDRGFYEQYF
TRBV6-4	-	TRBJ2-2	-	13	TGTGCCAGCAGTGAGTTAAACACCGGGGAGCTGTTTTTT	CASSELNTGELFF
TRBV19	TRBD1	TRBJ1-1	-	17	TGTGCCAGTAGTATAGCGGGGACAGGGAGCTTTAGCACTGAAGCTTTCTTT	CASSIAGTGSFSTEAFF
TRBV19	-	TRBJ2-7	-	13	TGTGCCAGTAGTATTGGAGGATCTTACGAGCAGTACTTC	CASSIGGSYEQYF
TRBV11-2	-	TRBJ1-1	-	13	TGTGCCAGCAGCTTTGATCCAGGGTGGGGAGCTTTCTTT	CASSFDPGWGAFF
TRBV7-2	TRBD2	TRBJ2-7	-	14	TGTGCCAGCAGCCCGGGGACTAGCGTGTACGAGCAGTACTTC	CASSPGTSVYEQYF
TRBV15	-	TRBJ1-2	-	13	TGTGCCACCAGTGAGGACAGTAACTATGGCTACACCTTC	CATSEDSNYGYTF
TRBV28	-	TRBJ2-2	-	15	TGTGCCAGCAGTTTGTCGCAGGCCGGCACCGGGGAGCTGTTTTTT	CASSLSQAGTGELFF
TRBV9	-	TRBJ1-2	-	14	TGTGCCAGCAGTCCAAAGACCCGTGGGGGAGGCTACACCTTC	CASSPKTRGGGYTF
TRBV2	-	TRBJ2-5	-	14	TGTGCCAGCAGTGGGGCCCCGGATCAGGAGACCCAGTACTTC	CASSGAPDQETQYF
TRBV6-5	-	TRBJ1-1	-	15	TGTGCCAGCAGTTATTATCGGGGGGCGAACACTGAAGCTTTCTTT	CASSYYRGANTEAFF
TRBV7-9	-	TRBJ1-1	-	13	TGTGCCAGCACCCCCGGGGGGGCTAGTGAAGCTTTCTTT	CASTPGGASEAFF
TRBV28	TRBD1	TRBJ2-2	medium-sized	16	TGTGCCAGCAGTCCCGTGGACAGGATAAACACCGGGGAGCTGTTTTTT	CASSPVDRINTGELFF
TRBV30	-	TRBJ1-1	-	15	TGTGCCTGGAGTGTACCCCAGGGGAGAGATACTGAAGCTTTCTTT	CAWSVPQGRDTEAFF